Here is one TCR beta chain with its context. The record originates from a study of blood T cell repertoires in COVID-19. At the level of the study: Italy, Spain and the United States were the sources of the convalescent and acute COVID-19 samples. PBMCs, B-cell-depleted T cells, or T cells provided the cDNA or gDNA that made up the material.

Original analysis: Amplification of reference gene primers was used by the study to estimate nucleated cell counts. Assay: immunoSEQ multiplex PCR; the TCRdb copy retains only in-frame clones and omits some. Clone size and the V and J calls come from that table; the DNA yielded D and trimming. The table has around 300,000 clones, approximately 83% seen once. The TCR comes from a woman aged 45-60 years who had recovered from COVID-19. Sequenced material: peripheral blood.

CDR3 sequence reads: CSVESPTGHADYEQYF. CDR3 coding DNA: TGCAGCGTTGAATCCCCGACAGGGCACGCGGACTACGAGCAGTACTTC. The chain links TRBV29-1 to TRBJ2-7, with 7 bases aligning to TRBD1. The CDR3 totals 16 residues. Losses at the gene ends were 2 bases for V and 3 bases for J; bases not matched to a gene: 13. From germline, CDR1 is SQVTM and CDR2 ANQGSEA.